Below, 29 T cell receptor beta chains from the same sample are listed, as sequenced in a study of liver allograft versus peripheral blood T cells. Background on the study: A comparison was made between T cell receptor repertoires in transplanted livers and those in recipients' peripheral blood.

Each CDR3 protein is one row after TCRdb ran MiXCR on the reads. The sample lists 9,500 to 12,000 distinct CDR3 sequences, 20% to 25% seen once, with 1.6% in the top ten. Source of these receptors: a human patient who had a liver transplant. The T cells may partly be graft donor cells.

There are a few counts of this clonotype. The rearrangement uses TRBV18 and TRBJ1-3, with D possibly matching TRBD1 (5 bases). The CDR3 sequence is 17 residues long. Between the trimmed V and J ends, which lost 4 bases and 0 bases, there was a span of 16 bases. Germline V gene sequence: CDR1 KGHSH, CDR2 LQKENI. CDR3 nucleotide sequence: TGTGCCAGCTCACTGACAGCTCCTGGGCCCTCTGGAAACACCATATATTTT. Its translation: CASSLTAPGPSGNTIYF.

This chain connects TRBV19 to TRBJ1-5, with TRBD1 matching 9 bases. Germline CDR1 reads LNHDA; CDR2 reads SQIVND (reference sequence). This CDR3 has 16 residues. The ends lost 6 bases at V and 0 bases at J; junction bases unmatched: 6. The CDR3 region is CASRPGQGRSNQPQHF. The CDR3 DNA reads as TGTGCCAGTAGGCCGGGACAGGGACGTAGCAATCAGCCCCAGCATTTT.

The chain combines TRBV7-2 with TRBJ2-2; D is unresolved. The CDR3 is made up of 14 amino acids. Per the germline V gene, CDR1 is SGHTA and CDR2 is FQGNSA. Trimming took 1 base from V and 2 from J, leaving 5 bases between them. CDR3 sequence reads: CASSLEKNTGELFF. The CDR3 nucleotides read TGTGCCAGCAGCTTAGAGAAAAACACCGGGGAGCTGTTTTTT. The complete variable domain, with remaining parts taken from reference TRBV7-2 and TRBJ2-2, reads GAGVSQSPSNKVTEKGKDVELRCDPISGHTALYWYRQSLGQGLEFLIYFQGNSAPDKSGLPSDRFSAERTGGSVSTLTIQRTQQEDSAVYLCASSLEKNTGELFFGEGSRLTVL.

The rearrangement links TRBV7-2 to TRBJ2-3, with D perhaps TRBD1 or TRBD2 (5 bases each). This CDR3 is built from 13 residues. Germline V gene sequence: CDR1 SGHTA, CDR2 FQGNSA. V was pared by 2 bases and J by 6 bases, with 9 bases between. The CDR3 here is CASSLTRGDTQYF. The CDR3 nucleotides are TGTGCCAGCAGCTTAACGAGGGGTGATACGCAGTATTTT.

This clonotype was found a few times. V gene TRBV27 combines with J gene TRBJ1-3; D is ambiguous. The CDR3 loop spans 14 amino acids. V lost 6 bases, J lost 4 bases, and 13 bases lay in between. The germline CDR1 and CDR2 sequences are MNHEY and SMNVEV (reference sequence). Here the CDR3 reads CASRPLGSGNTIYF. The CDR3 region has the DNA TGTGCCAGCAGACCCCTCGGGTCCGGAAACACCATATATTTT.

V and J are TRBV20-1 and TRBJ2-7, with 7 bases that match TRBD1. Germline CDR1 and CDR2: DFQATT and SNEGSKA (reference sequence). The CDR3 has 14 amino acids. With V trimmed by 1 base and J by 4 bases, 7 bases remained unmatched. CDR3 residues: CSARATGALYEQYF. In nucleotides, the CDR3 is TGCAGTGCTAGAGCTACAGGGGCCTTATACGAGCAGTACTTC.

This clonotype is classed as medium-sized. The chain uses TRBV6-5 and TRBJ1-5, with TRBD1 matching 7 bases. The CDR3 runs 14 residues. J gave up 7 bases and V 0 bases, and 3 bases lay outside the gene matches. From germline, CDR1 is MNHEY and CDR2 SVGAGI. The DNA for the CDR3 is TGTGCCAGCAGTTACTCAGGGACAGACCAGCCCCAGCATTTT. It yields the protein CASSYSGTDQPQHF.

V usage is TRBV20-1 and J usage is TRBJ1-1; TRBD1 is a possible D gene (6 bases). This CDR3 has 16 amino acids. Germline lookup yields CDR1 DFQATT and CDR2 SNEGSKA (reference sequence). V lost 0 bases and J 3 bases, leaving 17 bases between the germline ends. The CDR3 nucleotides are TGCAGTGCTAGAGATCAGAGATCGTCAGGGGACACTGAAGCTTTCTTT. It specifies CSARDQRSSGDTEAFF.

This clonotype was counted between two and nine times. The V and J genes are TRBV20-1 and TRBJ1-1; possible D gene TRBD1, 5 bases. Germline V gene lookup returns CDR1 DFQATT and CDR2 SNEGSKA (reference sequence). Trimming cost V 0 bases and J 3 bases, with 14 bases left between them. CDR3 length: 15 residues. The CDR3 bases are TGCAGTGCTAGAGATATTGGGGCGAGGGACACTGAAGCTTTCTTT. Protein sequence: CSARDIGARDTEAFF.

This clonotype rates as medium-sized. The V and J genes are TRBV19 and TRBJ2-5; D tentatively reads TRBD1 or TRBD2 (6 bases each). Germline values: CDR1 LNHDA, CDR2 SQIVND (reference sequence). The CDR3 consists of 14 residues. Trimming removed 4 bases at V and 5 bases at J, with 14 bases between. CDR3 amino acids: CASSRGGFGETQYF. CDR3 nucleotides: TGTGCCAGTAGTAGAGGGGGGTTTGGGGAGACCCAGTACTTC.

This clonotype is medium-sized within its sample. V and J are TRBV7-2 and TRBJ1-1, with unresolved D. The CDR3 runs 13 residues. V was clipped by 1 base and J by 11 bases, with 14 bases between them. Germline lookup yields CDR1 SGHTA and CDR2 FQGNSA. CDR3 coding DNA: TGTGCCAGCAGCTTAGAACACAGATCTGGGGCTTTCTTT. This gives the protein CASSLEHRSGAFF.

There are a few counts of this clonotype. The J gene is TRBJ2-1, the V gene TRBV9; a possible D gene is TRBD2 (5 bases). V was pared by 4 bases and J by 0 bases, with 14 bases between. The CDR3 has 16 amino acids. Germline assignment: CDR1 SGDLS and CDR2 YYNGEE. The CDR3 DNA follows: TGTGCCAGCAGCACGCGGACTGATACCTCCTACAATGAGCAGTTCTTC. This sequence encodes CASSTRTDTSYNEQFF.

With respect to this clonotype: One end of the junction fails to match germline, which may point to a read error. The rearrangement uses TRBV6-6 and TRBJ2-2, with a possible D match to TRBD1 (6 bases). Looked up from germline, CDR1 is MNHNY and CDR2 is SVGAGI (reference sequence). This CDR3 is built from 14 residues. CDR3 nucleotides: TGTTCCAGCAGTACAGGGATGACAACCGGGGAGCTGTTTTTT. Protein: CSSSTGMTTGELFF.

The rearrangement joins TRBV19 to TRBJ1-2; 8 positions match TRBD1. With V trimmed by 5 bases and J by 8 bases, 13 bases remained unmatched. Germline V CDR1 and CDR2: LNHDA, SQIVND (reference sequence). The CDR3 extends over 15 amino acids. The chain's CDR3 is CASSLRRGHVAGYTF. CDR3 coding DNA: TGTGCCAGTAGTCTACGCAGGGGGCATGTAGCGGGCTACACCTTC.

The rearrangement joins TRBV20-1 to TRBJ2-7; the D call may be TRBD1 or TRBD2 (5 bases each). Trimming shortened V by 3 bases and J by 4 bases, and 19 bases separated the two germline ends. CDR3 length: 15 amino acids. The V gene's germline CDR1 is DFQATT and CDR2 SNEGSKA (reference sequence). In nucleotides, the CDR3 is TGCAGTGCTAGTTCCGGGACGGTAATGGCGTACGAGCAGTACTTC. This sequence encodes CSASSGTVMAYEQYF.

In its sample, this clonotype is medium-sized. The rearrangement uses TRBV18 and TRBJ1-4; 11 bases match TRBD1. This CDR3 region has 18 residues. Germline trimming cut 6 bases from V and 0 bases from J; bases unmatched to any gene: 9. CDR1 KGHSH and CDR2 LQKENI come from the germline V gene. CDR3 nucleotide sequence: TGTGCCAGCTCCCCTACCGGACAGGGGGCTGCAACTAATGAAAAACTGTTTTTT. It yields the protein CASSPTGQGAATNEKLFF. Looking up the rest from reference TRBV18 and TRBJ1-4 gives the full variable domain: NAGVMQNPRHLVRRRGQEARLRCSPMKGHSHVYWYRQLPEEGLKFMVYLQKENIIDESGMPKERFSAEFPKEGPSILRIQQVVRGDSAAYFCASSPTGQGAATNEKLFFGSGTQLSVL.

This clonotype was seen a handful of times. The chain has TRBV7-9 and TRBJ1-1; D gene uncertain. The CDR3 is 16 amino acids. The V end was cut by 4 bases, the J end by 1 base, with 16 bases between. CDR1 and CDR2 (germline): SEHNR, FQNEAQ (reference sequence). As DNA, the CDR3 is TGTGCCAGCAGCTGGAAAGAGAGGGCCTCGAACACTGAAGCTTTCTTT. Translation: CASSWKERASNTEAFF.

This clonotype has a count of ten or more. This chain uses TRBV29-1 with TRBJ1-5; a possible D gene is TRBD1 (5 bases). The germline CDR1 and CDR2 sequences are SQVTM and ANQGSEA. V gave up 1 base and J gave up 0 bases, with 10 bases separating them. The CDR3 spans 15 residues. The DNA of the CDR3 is TGCAGCGTTGAAGCGGACAAGTATAGCAATCAGCCCCAGCATTTT. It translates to CSVEADKYSNQPQHF. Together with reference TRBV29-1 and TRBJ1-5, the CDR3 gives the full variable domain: SAVISQKPSRDICQRGTSLTIQCQVDSQVTMMFWYRQQPGQSLTLIATANQGSEATYESGFVIDKFPISRPNLTFSTLTVSNMSPEDSSIYLCSVEADKYSNQPQHFGDGTRLSIL.

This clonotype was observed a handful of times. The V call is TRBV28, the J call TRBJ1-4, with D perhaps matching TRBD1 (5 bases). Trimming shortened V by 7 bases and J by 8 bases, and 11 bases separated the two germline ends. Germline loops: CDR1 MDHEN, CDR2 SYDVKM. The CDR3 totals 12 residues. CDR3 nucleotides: TGTGCCAGCATCGGCGGGGGAGAAAAACTGTTTTTT. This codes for CASIGGGEKLFF.

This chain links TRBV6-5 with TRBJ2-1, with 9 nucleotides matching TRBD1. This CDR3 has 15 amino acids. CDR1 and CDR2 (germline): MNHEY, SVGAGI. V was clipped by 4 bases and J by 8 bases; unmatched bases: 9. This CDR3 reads CASSSPGTGIDEQFF. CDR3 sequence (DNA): TGTGCCAGCAGTTCCCCCGGGACAGGGATCGATGAGCAGTTCTTC.

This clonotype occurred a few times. CDR3 sequence (DNA): TGTGCCAGCAGCTCCCTGGGCCCCTACGGCGAGCAGTACTTC. It translates to CASSSLGPYGEQYF. This sequence joins TRBV7-9 and TRBJ2-7; D unclear. The CDR3 length is 14 residues. Germline values: CDR1 SEHNR, CDR2 FQNEAQ (reference sequence). Trimming left V 4 bases short and J 6 bases short, with 16 bases between. Filled out from reference TRBV7-9 and TRBJ2-7, the complete variable domain reads DTGVSQNPRHKITKRGQNVTFRCDPISEHNRLYWYRQTLGQGPEFLTYFQNEAQLEKSRLLSDRFSAERPKGSFSTLEIQRTEQGDSAMYLCASSSLGPYGEQYFGPGTRLTVT.

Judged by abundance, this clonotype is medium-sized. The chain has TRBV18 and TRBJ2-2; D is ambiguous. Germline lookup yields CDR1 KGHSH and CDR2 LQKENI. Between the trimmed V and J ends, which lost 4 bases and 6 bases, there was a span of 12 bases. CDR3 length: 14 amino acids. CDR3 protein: CASSLQLRSGELFF. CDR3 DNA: TGTGCCAGCTCACTACAGCTCCGATCCGGGGAGCTGTTTTTT.

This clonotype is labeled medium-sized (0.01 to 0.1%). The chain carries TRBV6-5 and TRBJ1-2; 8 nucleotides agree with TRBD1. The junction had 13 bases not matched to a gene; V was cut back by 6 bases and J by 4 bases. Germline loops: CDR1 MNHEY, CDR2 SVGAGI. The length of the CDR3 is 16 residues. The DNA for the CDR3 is TGTGCCAGCAGGGGGACAGGCGCCGGGGGCCTCTATGGCTACACCTTC. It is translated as CASRGTGAGGLYGYTF.

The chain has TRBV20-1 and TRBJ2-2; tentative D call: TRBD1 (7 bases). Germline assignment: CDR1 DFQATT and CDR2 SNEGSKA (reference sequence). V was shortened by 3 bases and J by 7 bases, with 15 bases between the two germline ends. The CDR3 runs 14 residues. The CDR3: CSARAGQSGGELFF. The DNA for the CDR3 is TGCAGTGCTAGGGCGGGACAGTCCGGCGGGGAGCTGTTTTTT.

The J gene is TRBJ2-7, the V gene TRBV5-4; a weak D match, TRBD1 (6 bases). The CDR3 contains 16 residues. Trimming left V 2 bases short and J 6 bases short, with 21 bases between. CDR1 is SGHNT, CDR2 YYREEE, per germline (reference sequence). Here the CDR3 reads CASSLPYGTGPREQYF. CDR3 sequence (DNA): TGTGCCAGCAGCTTACCCTATGGAACAGGGCCTCGCGAGCAGTACTTC.

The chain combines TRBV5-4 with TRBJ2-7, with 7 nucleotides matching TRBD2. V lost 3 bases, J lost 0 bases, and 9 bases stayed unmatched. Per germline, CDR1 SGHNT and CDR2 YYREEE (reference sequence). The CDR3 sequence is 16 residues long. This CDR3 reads CASSSKSGTLSYEQYF. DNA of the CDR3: TGTGCCAGCAGCTCTAAGAGCGGGACCCTCTCCTACGAGCAGTACTTC.

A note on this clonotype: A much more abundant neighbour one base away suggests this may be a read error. As DNA, the CDR3 is TGTGCCAGCGCCTGGGACAGCAGCATGAACACTGAAGCTTTCTTT. This gives the protein CASAWDSSMNTEAFF. This sequence joins TRBV18 and TRBJ1-1; 7 positions match TRBD1. Germline loops: CDR1 KGHSH, CDR2 LQKENI. The CDR3 loop spans 15 amino acids. J gave up 0 bases and V 8 bases, and 9 bases lay outside the gene matches.

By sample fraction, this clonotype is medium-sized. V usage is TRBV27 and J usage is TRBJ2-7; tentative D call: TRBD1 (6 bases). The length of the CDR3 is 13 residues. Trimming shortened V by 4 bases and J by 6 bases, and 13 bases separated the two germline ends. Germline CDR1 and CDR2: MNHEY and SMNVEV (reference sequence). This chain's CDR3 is CASSSPRTAEQYF. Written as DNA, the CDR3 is TGTGCCAGCAGTTCGCCGAGGACAGCCGAGCAGTACTTC.

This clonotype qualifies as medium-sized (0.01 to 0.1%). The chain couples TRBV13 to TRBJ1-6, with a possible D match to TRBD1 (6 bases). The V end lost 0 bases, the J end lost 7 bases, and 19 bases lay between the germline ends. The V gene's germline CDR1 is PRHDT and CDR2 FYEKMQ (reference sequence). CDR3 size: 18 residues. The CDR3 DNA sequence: TGTGCCAGCAGCTTAGGTCAATTTGGGGGCTTTGGGAATTCACCCCTCCACTTT. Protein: CASSLGQFGGFGNSPLHF.